Included here is one T cell receptor beta chain sequence, with context. The data were obtained in a study of blood T cell repertoires in COVID-19. Germline lookup yields CDR1 MDHEN and CDR2 SYDVKM. The CDR3 covers 14 residues. V dropped 3 bases and J dropped 2 bases, with 10 bases sitting between them. Produced via immunoSEQ multiplex PCR; TCRdb's table is partial and in-frame only. The repertoire holds 80,000 to 100,000 clones, with around nine tenths as singletons. V usage is TRBV28 and J usage is TRBJ1-1; tentatively, D is TRBD1 (5 bases). Material for sequencing was peripheral blood. This TCR came from a man between 45 and 60 years old with COVID-19, enrolled during active disease. The CDR3 spells CASSLRQPNTEAFF. Here the CDR3 DNA reads TGTGCCAGCAGTTTGCGACAGCCTAACACTGAAGCTTTCTTT.